The 16 T cell receptor beta chains given below trace back to one sample, sequenced in a study of blood T cell repertoires in COVID-19. Method: immunoSEQ multiplex PCR; TCRdb's copy keeps in-frame clones and lacks some. The sample holds a few hundred thousand clones, about 91% seen once. Material: peripheral blood. These receptors came from a woman in her twenties or thirties with COVID-19, enrolled during active disease.

J is TRBJ1-6 and V is TRBV7-8; D is possibly TRBD1 (6 bases). Trimming took 1 base from V and 4 from J, leaving 8 bases between them. The length of the CDR3 is 15 residues. CDR1 SGHVS and CDR2 FQNEAQ come from the germline V gene. The chain's CDR3 is CASSLGQGYNSPLHF. The CDR3 bases are TGTGCCAGCAGCTTAGGTCAGGGGTATAATTCACCCCTCCACTTT.

This rearrangement joins TRBV2 to TRBJ1-2, with 8 bases matching TRBD1. V shed 5 bases and J 6 bases; nucleotides not matched to a gene: 11. The CDR3 length is 15 residues. Germline V gives CDR1 SNHLY, CDR2 FYNNEI. Written as DNA, the CDR3 is TGTGCCAGCAGTCCGACGACAGGGGCACGGAATGGCTACACCTTC. Amino acids: CASSPTTGARNGYTF.

The V and J genes are TRBV6-5 and TRBJ2-2, with D possibly matching TRBD1 (6 bases). The ends were cut back, 7 bases at V and 6 bases at J, with 9 bases in the middle. Germline lookup yields CDR1 MNHEY and CDR2 SVGAGI. This CDR3 contains 12 residues. The CDR3 sequence: CASTWTAGELFF. The CDR3 nucleotides read TGTGCCAGCACTTGGACAGCCGGGGAGCTGTTTTTT.

To note about this clone: The missing conserved phenylalanine or tryptophan at the end of this CDR3 makes a read error likely. The limits of the CDR3 on the DNA are not certain, so only TCRdb's listed CDR3 is given. The chain has TRBV11-3 and TRBJ2-6; TRBD2, the D gene given by the table, was not confirmed from the DNA. The germline gives CDR1 SGHNT, CDR2 YENEEA. The CDR3 numbers 10 amino acids, ends counted. CDR3 amino acids: CASSPGLAAS.

This clone was seen once. CDR3 in amino acids: CASSHQTGLAGIRSYNEQFF. For the CDR3, the DNA is TGTGCCAGCAGCCACCAGACGGGGCTAGCGGGGATTCGGTCCTACAATGAGCAGTTCTTC. The V and J genes are TRBV14 and TRBJ2-1; 9 nucleotides agree with TRBD2. The CDR3 sequence is 20 residues long. In germline, CDR1 is SGHDN, CDR2 FVKESK. The ends lost 3 bases at V and 1 base at J; junction bases unmatched: 16.

This clone was seen a handful of times. J is TRBJ2-1 and V is TRBV19; 8 nucleotides agree with TRBD2. Germline CDR1 is LNHDA and CDR2 is SQIVND (reference sequence). V gave up 6 bases and J gave up 6 bases; unmatched junction bases: 7. The CDR3 has 14 residues. CDR3 protein: CASSLSGGLNEQFF. In nucleotides, the CDR3 is TGTGCCAGTAGCCTAAGCGGGGGCCTCAATGAGCAGTTCTTC. The variable domain in full, with the rest retrieved from reference TRBV19 and TRBJ2-1, is DGGITQSPKYLFRKEGQNVTLSCEQNLNHDAMYWYRQDPGQGLRLIYYSQIVNDFQKGDIAEGYSVSREKKESFPLTVTSAQKNPTAFYLCASSLSGGLNEQFFGPGTRLTVL.

The V call is TRBV11-3, the J call TRBJ2-7; perhaps TRBD1 as D (6 bases). The V gene lost 9 bases and the J gene lost 0 bases, with 18 bases spanning the gap. From germline, CDR1 is SGHNT and CDR2 YENEEA. CDR3 length: 15 residues. The CDR3 protein is CARTLRTASSYEQYV. The CDR3 region has the DNA TGTGCCAGAACACTCCGGACAGCTAGCTCCTACGAGCAGTACGTC.

This sequence joins TRBV7-2 and TRBJ2-1; 9 bases fit TRBD2. The CDR3 has 16 amino acids. CDR1 and CDR2 (germline): SGHTA, FQGNSA. V shed 1 base, J shed 2 bases, and the junction held 3 bases outside the gene matches. CDR3 sequence: CASSLVASGAYNEQFF. CDR3 bases: TGTGCCAGCAGCTTAGTGGCTAGCGGGGCCTACAATGAGCAGTTCTTC.

The chain links TRBV4-2 to TRBJ1-4; tentative D call: TRBD1 (5 bases). Germline V gene data show CDR1 as LGHNA and CDR2 as YNFKEQ. The CDR3 runs to 15 residues. V was shortened by 1 base and J by 7 bases, with 13 bases between the two germline ends. CDR3 protein: CASSQVDSRREKLFF. The DNA for the CDR3 is TGTGCCAGCAGCCAAGTCGACAGCCGACGTGAAAAACTGTTTTTT.

CDR3 nucleotide sequence: TGTGCCAGCAGCTCAGGAGCGGGGGGGCTCTACGAGCAGTACTTC. This gives the protein CASSSGAGGLYEQYF. The rearrangement uses TRBV7-2 and TRBJ2-7; 10 nucleotides align to TRBD2. The germline V gene encodes CDR1 SGHTA and CDR2 FQGNSA. Trimming at V came to 4 bases and at J to 3 bases, leaving 6 bases not matched to a gene. There are 15 residues in the CDR3. The full variable domain, with the rest looked up from reference TRBV7-2 and TRBJ2-7, is GAGVSQSPSNKVTEKGKDVELRCDPISGHTALYWYRQSLGQGLEFLIYFQGNSAPDKSGLPSDRFSAERTGGSVSTLTIQRTQQEDSAVYLCASSSGAGGLYEQYFGPGTRLTVT.

The J gene is TRBJ1-1, the V gene TRBV19; tentative D call: TRBD1 (6 bases). Looked up from germline, CDR1 is LNHDA and CDR2 is SQIVND (reference sequence). This CDR3 has 16 amino acids. Trimming removed 2 bases at V and 1 base at J, with 14 bases between. CDR3 residues: CASSIWGLGENTEAFF. The CDR3 DNA reads as TGTGCCAGTAGTATATGGGGGCTGGGGGAGAACACTGAAGCTTTCTTT.

This clone was picked up a small number of times. In the same sample, other DNA sequences code for this CDR3. The chain links TRBV28 to TRBJ1-6, with 7 bases that match TRBD1. This CDR3 has 14 residues. CDR1 MDHEN and CDR2 SYDVKM come from the germline V gene. After removal of 3 bases from V and 7 bases from J, the junction contained 3 bases not matched to a gene. The CDR3 is CASSFGGGNSPLHF. In nucleotides, the CDR3 is TGTGCCAGCAGTTTTGGAGGGGGCAATTCACCCCTCCACTTT.

V and J are TRBV10-3 and TRBJ1-5, with 8 bases matching TRBD1. This CDR3 has 16 residues. V shed 10 bases, J shed 2 bases, and the junction held 13 bases outside the gene matches. Germline V gene data show CDR1 as ENHRY and CDR2 as SYGVKD. CDR3: CASLTQGEEGNQPQHF. The CDR3 coding sequence is TGTGCCAGCTTGACACAGGGGGAAGAGGGCAATCAGCCCCAGCATTTT.

The chain recombines TRBV7-8 with TRBJ2-7; D is possibly TRBD1 (6 bases). Looked up from germline, CDR1 is SGHVS and CDR2 is FQNEAQ. Trimming removed 7 bases from V and 5 bases from J, with 15 bases in between. The CDR3 has 13 amino acids. The CDR3 spells CASTLRGPNEQYF. As DNA, the CDR3 is TGTGCCAGCACCCTCAGGGGCCCCAACGAGCAGTACTTC.

The chain couples TRBV12-3 or TRBV12-4 to TRBJ1-5, with D hard to call. V lost 6 bases and J 7 bases, leaving 13 bases between the germline ends. This CDR3 contains 13 residues. The CDR3 region is CASSPSRAQPQHF. CDR3 DNA: TGTGCCAGCAGCCCCTCCCGAGCCCAGCCCCAGCATTTT.

This clone was seen a single time. The gene calls are TRBV19 and TRBJ1-2; tentative D call: TRBD1 (6 bases). The CDR3 spans 14 residues. Trimming took off 6 bases at V and 7 bases at J, with 18 bases between the two ends. Germline CDR1 is LNHDA and CDR2 is SQIVND (reference sequence). CDR3 sequence: CASSIPGHSLGYTF. CDR3 coding DNA: TGTGCCAGTAGCATACCGGGACATTCGCTTGGCTACACCTTC.